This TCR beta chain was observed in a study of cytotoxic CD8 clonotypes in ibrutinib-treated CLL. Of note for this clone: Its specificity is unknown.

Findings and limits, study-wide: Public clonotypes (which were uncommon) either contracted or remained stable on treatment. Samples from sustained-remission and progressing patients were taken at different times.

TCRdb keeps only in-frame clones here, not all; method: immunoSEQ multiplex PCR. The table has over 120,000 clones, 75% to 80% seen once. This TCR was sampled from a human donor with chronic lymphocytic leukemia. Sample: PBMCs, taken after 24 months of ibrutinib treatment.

CDR3 sequence reads: CASTQREGPYEQYF. CDR3 coding DNA: TGTGCCAGCACCCAGCGGGAGGGCCCCTACGAGCAGTACTTC. The gene calls are TRBV27 and TRBJ2-7, with 10 bases fitting TRBD2. Germline V gives CDR1 MNHEY, CDR2 SMNVEV (reference sequence). V was pared by 7 bases and J by 2 bases, with 5 bases of the junction left unmatched. This CDR3 is built from 14 residues.